These T cell receptor beta chains were read from a single sample in a study of beta chain features in type 1 diabetes. The table came from immunoSEQ multiplex PCR; TCRdb's copy has only in-frame clones and leaves some out. The table has under 250,000 clones, 13% to 15% seen once; the top ten hold about 0.024%. The sequenced sample was naive CD4+ T cells from blood. All receptors derive from a woman aged 40 to 55 in good health. Each CDR3 is given with its conserved first and last residue. A D gene is named only where the DNA matches it firmly. Expanded clones get a size class; other rows say once, few or many, or leave the size out.

TRBD1	TRBV2	TRBJ2-5	NA	TGTGCCATAGTTACAGGGGCCGGTGGGGAGACCCAGTACTTC	CAIVTGAGGETQYF
TRBD1	TRBV4-1	TRBJ2-3	NA	TGCGCCAGCAGCCGCCTAAGGGACAGGGGGCTGGGAGATACGCAGTATTTT	CASSRLRDRGLGDTQYF
NA	TRBV2	TRBJ2-5	few	TGTGCCACCCAGGACCTAAAAAGGGGGACCCAGTACTTC	CATQDLKRGTQYF
TRBD1	TRBV18	TRBJ1-2	few	TGTGCCACCAAAATGGACAGGGACTTTGGGGGCTACACCTTC	CATKMDRDFGGYTF
TRBD2	TRBV5-1	TRBJ2-3	once	TGCGCCAGCAGCCTGGGGACTAGCGGGGGGACAGATACGCAGTATTTT	CASSLGTSGGTDTQYF
NA	TRBV21-1	TRBJ2-7	NA	TGTGCCAGCAGTTCGTTCGGGACAGGGCGCTTGGAGCAGTACTTC	CASSSFGTGRLEQYF
NA	TRBV9	TRBJ2-5	few	TGTGCCAGCAGCGAGGGACAAAAAGAGACCCAGTACTTC	CASSEGQKETQYF
NA	TRBV2	TRBJ1-5	few	TGTGCCAGCACCTACTTAGGGGGCAATCAGCCCCAGCATTTT	CASTYLGGNQPQHF
NA	TRBV2	TRBJ2-7	NA	TGTGCCAGCAATCAGGGTCCGGTAGGGGAGCAGTACTTC	CASNQGPVGEQYF
NA	TRBV5-1	TRBJ1-6	NA	TGCGCCAGCAGCTTGGACGGTCACTATAATTCACCCCTCCACTTT	CASSLDGHYNSPLHF
NA	TRBV29-1	TRBJ1-2	few	TGCAGCGTTGGAGGACAGACGTACACCTTC	CSVGGQTYTF
TRBD1	TRBV7-8	TRBJ1-2	NA	TGTGCCAGCAGCCATTCCCGGGACAGGACGGGAGGCTACACCTTC	CASSHSRDRTGGYTF
TRBD2	TRBV19	TRBJ2-3	NA	TGTGCCAGTACCCGGACTAGCGGGGATCGCACAGATACGCAGTATTTT	CASTRTSGDRTDTQYF
TRBD1	TRBV7-2	TRBJ1-2	NA	TGTGCCAGCAGCTTAGTCGGGGGACAGGGAACGAACTATGGCTACACCTTC	CASSLVGGQGTNYGYTF
TRBD2	TRBV9	TRBJ2-3	NA	TGTGCCAGCAGCGGGGGCGGGGGGCTAACAGATACGCAGTATTTT	CASSGGGGLTDTQYF
NA	TRBV4-3	TRBJ2-2	NA	TGCGCCAGCAGCCAGGAGGGGGCGGGGAACACCGGGGAGCTGTTTTTT	CASSQEGAGNTGELFF